The 5 T cell receptor beta chains in this list originate from one sample, sequenced in a study of OX40 agonist ivuxolimab in advanced cancers. Profiling relied on immunoSEQ multiplex PCR, and the TCRdb table lists in-frame clones only, not all of them. The profile shows about 78,000 clones, roughly 93% of them singletons. Sequencing used CD4+ or CD8+ T cells sorted from blood, obtained in a trial of the OX40 agonist ivuxolimab. These receptors were taken from an adult with an advanced solid tumor such as melanoma, head and neck, liver or kidney cancer.

The chain has TRBV5-6 and TRBJ2-1; D remains ambiguous. This CDR3 is 13 amino acids long. The germline V gene encodes CDR1 SGHDT and CDR2 YYEEEE. The ends were cut back, 3 bases at V and 6 bases at J, with 10 bases in the middle. For the CDR3, the DNA is TGTGCCAGCAGCTATCCCTCGTTCAATGAGCAGTTCTTC. As protein: CASSYPSFNEQFF. The full variable domain, with the rest looked up from reference TRBV5-6 and TRBJ2-1, is DAGVTQSPTHLIKTRGQQVTLRCSPKSGHDTVSWYQQALGQGPQFIFQYYEEEERQRGNFPDRFSGHQFPNYSSELNVNALLLGDSALYLCASSYPSFNEQFFGPGTRLTVL.

V gene TRBV4-1 combines with J gene TRBJ1-2, with 11 bases that match TRBD1. The CDR3 contains 15 residues. The germline V gene has CDR1 MGHRA and CDR2 YSYEKL. After removal of 7 bases from V and 6 bases from J, the junction contained 10 bases not matched to a gene. The CDR3 is CASTTPGTGGNGYTF. The CDR3 DNA is TGCGCCAGCACAACCCCCGGGACAGGGGGAAATGGCTACACCTTC.

The chain uses TRBV19 and TRBJ1-2; 9 nucleotides match TRBD1. With 2 bases clipped from V and 2 bases from J, the junction kept 9 bases outside the gene matches. The CDR3 runs to 17 residues. CDR1 LNHDA and CDR2 SQIVND come from the germline V gene (reference sequence). CDR3 amino acids: CASSITGGAKRNYGYTF. Here the CDR3 DNA reads TGTGCCAGTAGTATAACAGGGGGCGCGAAGAGGAACTATGGCTACACCTTC.

This clone was found once. V gene TRBV29-1 combines with J gene TRBJ2-3, with a possible D match to TRBD1 (6 bases). In germline, CDR1 is SQVTM, CDR2 ANQGSEA. V was clipped by 7 bases and J by 5 bases, with 16 bases between them. The CDR3 spans 13 residues. The CDR3 DNA reads TGCAGCGCCAAACAGGGATTTGGAGATACGCAGTATTTT. Protein sequence: CSAKQGFGDTQYF.

The DNA for the CDR3 is TGTGCCAGCAGCTTACGTGGCGGAATCACAGATACGCAGTATTTT. Translating gives CASSLRGGITDTQYF. The V and J genes are TRBV5-4 and TRBJ2-3; D is ambiguous. V shed 2 bases and J shed 2 bases, with 12 bases lying between them. CDR1 is SGHNT and CDR2 is YYREEE in the germline V gene (reference sequence). This CDR3 spans 15 amino acids. Based on the CDR3 plus reference TRBV5-4 and TRBJ2-3, the full variable domain is ETGVTQSPTHLIKTRGQQVTLRCSSQSGHNTVSWYQQALGQGPQFIFQYYREEENGRGNFPPRFSGLQFPNYSSELNVNALELDDSALYLCASSLRGGITDTQYFGPGTRLTVL.